The sequence of this T cell receptor (beta chain) was determined in a study of cytomegalovirus exposure and HLA in healthy donors (dated by TCRdb to about 2017). At the level of the whole study: An earlier analysis of several hundred of the donors reported about 290 Gb of sequence data and roughly 110 million unique TCR beta sequences from roughly 200 million T cells. Typing coverage varied by locus: about 629-640 donors for A, B, C, DRB1 and DQB1; 500 to 550 for DQA1; about 600 for DPA1; approximately 490 for DPB1. An earlier analysis of 450 to 750 of the donors used high-throughput TCR beta sequencing to judge whether each TCR beta V gene segment behaved as functional or pseudogenic. Both class I and class II loci were covered by HLA typing, at four-digit resolution. Roughly five DR-DQ haplotypes were handled as single units for association and clustering because linkage in the cohort was strong. To predict cytomegalovirus infection status, the study combined high-throughput TCR immunosequencing, statistical association of individual TCRs with disease status, and machine learning. Besides the first cohort of approximately 670 subjects, a separate validation cohort made up of roughly 120 different subjects was used. Alongside the repertoire data, information on donor age, sex, ethnicity and CMV serostatus was compiled. The later analysis used no new phenotypic data to find candidate immune exposures, relying instead on TCR beta sequences and their occurrence across donors. In a later analysis, previously published TCR beta repertoires from several hundred donors were re-analyzed and high-resolution HLA genotyping was added so that TCR occurrence patterns could be studied. An early release covering about 600 HLA-typed donors comprised about 320 gigabases of sequencing data and about 90 million unique TCR sequences. The T cell repertoires of some 670 subjects were profiled by immunosequencing and related to cytomegalovirus serostatus. All discovery cohort repertoires had been generated using a single sequencing platform. The genetic ancestry cluster associated with self-reported Caucasian donors included roughly 84% of the 300 to 450 genotyped donors. On average, 235,054 unique TCR beta nucleotide sequences were sequenced per donor among a few hundred genotyped donors of the cohort, with roughly 20% of those sequences being non-productive. The study was designed to test whether signatures of past pathogen exposure could be identified by cataloging public T cell receptors. In a later genetic analysis, genome-wide SNP genotypes for 398 of the 666 donors were used, and that subset was treated as a discovery cohort.

In total, approximately 610 healthy bone marrow donors made up the cohort. At the time of sampling, every cohort member was nominally healthy, though immune exposures that went unrecorded were likely present. The donor tested CMV seropositive and was one of the 289 seropositive cohort members. Each donor provided a peripheral blood sample, and peripheral blood mononuclear cells were used for TCR beta sequencing. The Qiagen DNeasy Blood Extraction Kit was used to extract genomic DNA from the blood cell samples. Broader findings and caveats from the paper: A later analysis found that TCR association rates varied across HLA loci, with DRB1 alleles showing the most associated TCRs and HLA-C alleles the fewest. The study listed approximately 150 TCR beta chains as associated with cytomegalovirus. The cohort was sequenced for TCR beta chains only, and without alpha or paired-chain data the features that could be detected were limited. CMV serostatus was the only immune exposure information available for the cohort. A further reported finding was that TCR beta sequences accurately predicted the HLA-A and HLA-B alleles for most subjects in the first cohort. A group of highly shared sequence variants was considered likely to be a technical artifact of the sequencing pipeline. Roughly uniform sequencing depth across donors was assumed in presence/absence analyses, although this assumption may not hold. Compared with the roughly 700-donor mean, donors in an Asian-associated ancestry cluster had fewer N-insertions in productive TCRs, according to a later genetic analysis. According to the authors, the approach could potentially be generalized to other disease states and immunological phenotypes. An earlier analysis of 587 of the donors showed that most TCR beta V segments appeared in productive rearrangements either about 87% or about 30% of the time, which broadly matched IMGT annotations. Assigning TCR associations to individual alleles was difficult when HLA alleles, especially DR and DQ, strongly co-occurred. Linkage disequilibrium might explain the correlated functional status among segregating V segments, but an unknown experimental factor could not be ruled out. A later analysis reported that several top co-occurrence clusters appeared linked to parvovirus B19, influenza, CMV and Epstein-Barr virus. A later analysis associated about 17,000 TCR beta sequences with specific HLA alleles at a false discovery rate of 0.05. Because counts were too low, around 17 rarely observed V segments, including chromosome 9 orphons, were left out of the earlier analysis of 587 of the donors. Because the 87-base-pair reads could not distinguish some IMGT-functional V segments, including TRBV6-2 and TRBV6-3, those segments were excluded. In both the original and validation cohorts, the classifier was reported to diagnose cytomegalovirus status with high specificity and sensitivity. Most CMV-associated TCR beta chains appeared to be HLA-restricted in a later analysis, and the HLA associations seemed to be driven largely by CMV exposure. A few of the identified cytomegalovirus-associated TCR beta chains were confirmed in vitro to be specific for cytomegalovirus antigens. Most TCR sequences were seen in very few donors, while some public TCRs were found in many individuals. In a later analysis, HLA-associated TCR beta chains were found to be more clonally expanded and to have lower generation probabilities than equally common non-associated chains. An association between a missense DCLRE1C variant and V-gene and J-gene trimming of TCR beta chains was found in a later genetic analysis and replicated in an independent cohort. HLA typing was unavailable for some donors at each locus, so association tests used only the typed subset.

This clone has only one observation. Its specific antigen is unknown. Within one base of it there is no much larger clone, and no base qualities were kept. The germline V gene (reference sequence) gives CDR1 as MNHEY and CDR2 as SMNVEV. The germline V end is reduced by 2 bases and the J end by 0 bases; junction bases left unmatched: 4. From the cysteine up to the phenylalanine, the CDR3 has a length of 15 residues. Only the CDR3 part of the read is kept: 45 bases, read in frame from the first base. Libraries were made using the immunoSEQ multiplex PCR assay. For the multiplex PCR, a mixture combining 60 forward primers for TCR Vbeta segments and 13 reverse primers for TCR Jbeta segments was used. Amplification of the CDR3 region of rearranged TCR beta genes was performed with a multiplex PCR assay on genomic DNA. Amplified TCR beta libraries were sequenced as 87-base-pair reads on the Illumina HiSeq System. Concerning the study's data processing: A later analysis tallied around 87 million unique TCR beta chains across the 666 repertoires, and some 10 million of those chains were shared by two or more donors. Raw reads were error-corrected and collapsed into unique sequences with a nearest-neighbor algorithm that merged closely related sequences to remove PCR and sequencing errors. Alignment of CDR3 sequences to IMGT reference sequences was used to assign V, D and J gene segments. For a sequence to be retained, a match of at least six nucleotides was required to both a V gene segment and a J gene segment. A rearrangement was called productive if the CDR3 had no stop codons and remained in frame with V and J, and every other rearrangement was called non-productive. CDR3 was defined according to IMGT convention as the region running from the second conserved V-encoded cysteine to the conserved J-encoded phenylalanine. The earlier analysis of about 570 of the donors excluded any sequence lacking an unambiguous match to a single V gene segment. An earlier analysis of approximately 590 of the donors classified V segments as functional when productive rearrangements were above 56.7% and as segregating when the standard deviation between donors was above 5%. A statistical classification framework was built for diagnosing cytomegalovirus status from the catalog of TCR beta chain sequences. In a later analysis, TCR nucleotide sequences were compared against IMGT/GENE-DB human TR gene sequences so that V and J genes could be assigned. The TCRdist pipeline was used in a later analysis to assign CDR3 sequences and most-parsimonious VDJ recombination scenarios. In a later analysis, each TCR beta chain was defined by its CDR3 amino acid sequence together with its V-gene family, and reads without a unique V-gene family were excluded. A later analysis removed over 500 highly shared, low-generation-probability nucleotide sequences to deal with suspected cross-contamination and a sequencing artifact. A later analysis calculated a clonal expansion index for each public chain from normalized within-repertoire ranks of inferred template counts. In a later analysis, generation probabilities were computed with a VDJ recombination model fitted to out-of-frame rearrangements, and the resulting probabilities were checked against IGoR. A later analysis scored TCR-TCR, TCR-HLA and TCR-CMV co-occurrence with hypergeometric tests, applying a repertoire-size bias correction to TCR pairs. In a later analysis, false discovery rates were estimated by permuting HLA or CMV assignments 20 times. In a later analysis, co-occurring TCRs were grouped using DBSCAN, and TCRdist sequence similarity was added for clustering within HLA-allele-positive subsets. Co-occurrence clustering excluded repertoires with fewer than 30,000 or more than 120,000 public chains, plus five with anomalous nucleotide sharing. TCRdb stores this immuneACCESS table with in-frame sequences only. Part of the clones is absent; in the studies checked, under half of the shortfall reflects unresolved V genes, and no reason is known for the rest. That table gives V, J and clone size, and the DNA gave D and trimming. Present in this sample are fewer than 250,000 clones, over 80% of which were seen just once. The ten largest clones represent 6% of the sample.

Recombination joined TRBV27 with TRBJ2-7; TRBD2 lines up with 7 middle nucleotides. Sequencing input: PBMCs. This clonotype originated in a man aged 35-49 years in good health and CMV-seropositive. The base sequence is TGTGCCAGCAGTTTAATGGGGACTACCTCCTACGAGCAGTACTTC. It translates as CASSLMGTTSYEQYF.